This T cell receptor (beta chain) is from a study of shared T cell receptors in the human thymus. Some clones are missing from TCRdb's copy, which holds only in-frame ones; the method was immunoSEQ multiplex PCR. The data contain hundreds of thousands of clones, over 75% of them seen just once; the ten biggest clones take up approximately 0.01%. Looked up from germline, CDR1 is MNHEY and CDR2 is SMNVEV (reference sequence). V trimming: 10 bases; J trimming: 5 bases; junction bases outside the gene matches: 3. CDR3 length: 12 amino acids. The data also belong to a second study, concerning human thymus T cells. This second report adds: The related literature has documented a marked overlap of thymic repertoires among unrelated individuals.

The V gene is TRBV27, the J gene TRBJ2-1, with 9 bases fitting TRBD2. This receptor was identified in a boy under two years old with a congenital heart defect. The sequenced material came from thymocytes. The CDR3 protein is CAIAGVNNEQFF. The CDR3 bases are TGTGCCATAGCGGGAGTGAACAATGAGCAGTTCTTC.